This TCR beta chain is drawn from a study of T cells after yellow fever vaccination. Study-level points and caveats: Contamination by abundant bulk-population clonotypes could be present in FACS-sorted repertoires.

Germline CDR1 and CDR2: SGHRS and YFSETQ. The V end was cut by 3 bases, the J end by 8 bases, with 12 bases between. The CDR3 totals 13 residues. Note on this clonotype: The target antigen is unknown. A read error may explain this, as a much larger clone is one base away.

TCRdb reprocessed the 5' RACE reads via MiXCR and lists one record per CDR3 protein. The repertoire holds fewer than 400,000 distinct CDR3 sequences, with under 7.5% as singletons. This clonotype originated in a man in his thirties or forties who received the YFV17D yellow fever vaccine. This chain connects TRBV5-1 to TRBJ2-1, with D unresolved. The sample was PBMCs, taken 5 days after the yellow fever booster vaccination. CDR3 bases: TGCGCCAGCAGCTCTGACGTGGCGTATGAGCAGTTCTTC. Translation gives CASSSDVAYEQFF.